The 19 T cell receptor beta chains listed next were all sequenced from one sample in a study of blood T cell repertoires in COVID-19. Assay used: immunoSEQ multiplex PCR; TCRdb lists only in-frame clones, some missing. The table has around 99,000 clones, less than 85% seen once; the top ten hold about 4.5%. Sequencing input: peripheral blood. These TCRs come from a human donor in a cohort sampled during active or convalescent COVID-19.

The rearrangement joins TRBV7-9 to TRBJ1-1, with D uncertain. Looked up from germline, CDR1 is SEHNR and CDR2 is FQNEAQ (reference sequence). Trimming cost V 1 base and J 4 bases, with 10 bases left between them. The CDR3 totals 14 residues. The CDR3 here is CASSLVGVGTEAFF. The CDR3 DNA is TGTGCCAGCAGCTTAGTCGGGGTGGGCACTGAAGCTTTCTTT.

V usage is TRBV7-2 and J usage is TRBJ1-4; TRBD1 might be the D (5 bases). Trimming took off 2 bases at V and 7 bases at J, with 8 bases between the two ends. Germline CDR1 reads SGHTA; CDR2 reads FQGNSA. CDR3 length: 13 amino acids. The DNA for the CDR3 is TGTGCCAGCAGCTTAAGACAGACTGAAAAACTGTTTTTT. It encodes CASSLRQTEKLFF.

A few counts support this clone. The V and J genes are TRBV2 and TRBJ1-2; tentative D call: TRBD1 (6 bases). Germline assignment: CDR1 SNHLY and CDR2 FYNNEI. Deletions cut 6 bases from V and 6 bases from J, with 17 bases between. There are 14 residues in the CDR3. CDR3 sequence (DNA): TGTGCCAGCAGCCCGGGACAAAGAACCCATGGCTACACCTTC. This codes for CASSPGQRTHGYTF. Full variable domain (rest looked up from reference TRBV2 and TRBJ1-2): EPEVTQTPSHQVTQMGQEVILRCVPISNHLYFYWYRQILGQKVEFLVSFYNNEISEKSEIFDDQFSVERPDGSNFTLKIRSTKLEDSAMYFCASSPGQRTHGYTFGSGTRLTVV.

In its sample, this clone was seen once. V is TRBV4-3 and J is TRBJ1-2; D is possibly TRBD1 (5 bases). Trimming stripped 0 bases from V and 0 bases from J, with 14 bases between. Germline-derived CDR1 and CDR2 are LGHNA and YSLEER. The CDR3 totals 17 residues. The CDR3 coding sequence is TGCGCCAGCAGCCAAGATCGAAGTGCCAGGGCTAACTATGGCTACACCTTC. Protein product: CASSQDRSARANYGYTF.

This chain uses TRBV5-5 with TRBJ2-2, with TRBD2 matching over 10 bases. The V gene's germline CDR1 is SGHKS and CDR2 YYEKEE (reference sequence). The CDR3 contains 16 residues. V lost 0 bases to trimming and J lost 6 bases; unmatched junction nucleotides: 5. CDR3 sequence (DNA): TGTGCCAGCAGCTTGGACCCAGCGGGAGGGTCCGGGGAGCTGTTTTTT. It is translated as CASSLDPAGGSGELFF.

This clone came up a few times. The J gene is TRBJ1-1, the V gene TRBV19, with 12 bases aligning to TRBD1. CDR1 LNHDA and CDR2 SQIVND come from the germline V gene (reference sequence). The V and J ends lost 2 bases and 8 bases, in that order; junction bases with no gene match: 9. CDR3 length equals 16 residues. In DNA form, the CDR3 reads TGTGCCAGTAGTATATTACCGGGACAGGGGGCCAGGGAAGCTTTCTTT. Translation: CASSILPGQGAREAFF.

This chain links TRBV28 with TRBJ2-7; D is ambiguous. Trimming took off 7 bases at V and 2 bases at J, with 12 bases between the two ends. The germline V gene encodes CDR1 MDHEN and CDR2 SYDVKM. The CDR3 is 13 amino acids. CDR3 residues: CASKPTETYEQYF. CDR3 DNA sequence: TGTGCCAGCAAACCGACTGAGACCTACGAGCAGTACTTC.

The chain couples TRBV5-8 to TRBJ2-1, with 8 bases that match TRBD2. There are 14 residues in the CDR3. Germline CDR1 is SGHTS and CDR2 is YDEGEE. The ends lost 6 bases at V and 7 bases at J; junction bases unmatched: 9. CDR3 nucleotides: TGTGCCAGCAACCCTCGGACTAGCTGGAATGAGCAGTTCTTC. Translation gives CASNPRTSWNEQFF.

This chain joins TRBV10-3 and TRBJ1-3; 7 bases agree with TRBD1. The CDR3 has 16 amino acids. The germline gives CDR1 ENHRY, CDR2 SYGVKD. V dropped 6 bases and J dropped 9; count of bases not matched to a gene: 17. The CDR3 loop is CAISNTMGQRAATIYF. The CDR3 coding sequence is TGTGCCATCAGCAACACCATGGGACAGAGGGCGGCCACCATATATTTT.

This clone was detected a few times. The chain is built from TRBV15 and TRBJ1-5; TRBD1 aligns across 9 bases. The CDR3 runs to 23 residues. Germline V gene sequence: CDR1 LNHNV, CDR2 YYDKDF (reference sequence). J gave up 2 bases and V 0 bases, and 23 bases lay outside the gene matches. CDR3: CATSRDRFGTGPTGAIGNQPQHF. The CDR3 region has the DNA TGTGCCACCAGCAGAGATCGTTTTGGGACAGGGCCAACGGGGGCCATTGGCAATCAGCCCCAGCATTTT.

The chain couples TRBV3-1 (or the pseudogene TRBV3-2) to TRBJ1-5; the match to TRBD1 covers 8 bases. Germline lookup yields CDR1 LGHDT and CDR2 YNNKEL (reference sequence). V was pared by 2 bases and J by 6 bases, with 3 bases of the junction left unmatched. CDR3 length: 14 residues. This CDR3 reads CASSQQGAAQPQHF. CDR3 nucleotide sequence: TGTGCCAGCAGCCAACAGGGGGCAGCTCAGCCCCAGCATTTT.

J is TRBJ2-7 and V is TRBV5-1; a weak D match, TRBD1 (6 bases). Germline lookup yields CDR1 SGHRS and CDR2 YFSETQ. CDR3 length: 14 amino acids. Trimming removed 5 bases at V and 2 bases at J, with 14 bases between. DNA of the CDR3: TGCGCCAGCAGTCTTCAGACAGGCACCTACGAGCAGTACTTC. Translating gives CASSLQTGTYEQYF.

This rearrangement joins TRBV7-2 to TRBJ1-1; maybe TRBD1 (5 bases). CDR1 is SGHTA, CDR2 FQGNSA, per germline. The CDR3 totals 16 residues. V shed 2 bases and J shed 1 base, with 14 bases lying between them. CDR3 DNA sequence: TGTGCCAGCAGCTTAAGCCCAGGGATACAGAACACTGAAGCTTTCTTT. Residues: CASSLSPGIQNTEAFF.

This clone is a singleton in its sample. The CDR3 reads CASRSGTSPYEQYF. CDR3 in DNA: TGTGCCAGCAGGTCCGGGACTAGCCCCTACGAGCAGTACTTC. The chain has TRBV28 and TRBJ2-7; TRBD2 matches at 9 bases. CDR3 length: 14 residues. V shed 6 bases, J shed 2 bases, and the junction held 5 bases outside the gene matches. Germline CDR1 reads MDHEN; CDR2 reads SYDVKM.

This rearrangement joins TRBV7-2 to TRBJ2-3, with D tentatively TRBD2 (6 bases). Germline-derived CDR1 and CDR2 are SGHTA and FQGNSA. The CDR3 is 13 residues long. The ends were cut back, 4 bases at V and 10 bases at J, with 15 bases in the middle. CDR3 in amino acids: CASSSGPGTSQYF. CDR3 nucleotides: TGTGCCAGCAGCTCCGGCCCCGGGACTTCGCAGTATTTT.

The chain employs TRBV6-5 and TRBJ1-4; D possibly corresponds to TRBD1 (6 bases). The CDR3 sequence is 14 residues long. The V end was cut by 7 bases, the J end by 5 bases, with 14 bases between. CDR1 is MNHEY, CDR2 SVGAGI, per germline. For the CDR3, the DNA is TGTGCCAGCACTAGAGACAGGACAAATGAAAAACTGTTTTTT. As protein: CASTRDRTNEKLFF.

The chain joins TRBV7-9 to TRBJ2-5; D might be TRBD1 (5 bases). The V gene's germline CDR1 is SEHNR and CDR2 FQNEAQ (reference sequence). Trimming left V 5 bases short and J 4 bases short, with 17 bases between. This CDR3 contains 15 residues. In DNA, the CDR3 is TGTGCCAGCAGCCCACAGAAGGGGATGGTAGAGACCCAGTACTTC. The encoded protein is CASSPQKGMVETQYF.

The chain recombines TRBV19 with TRBJ2-3, with 8 nucleotides matching TRBD2. The germline V gene has CDR1 LNHDA and CDR2 SQIVND (reference sequence). Trimming removed 5 bases from V and 6 bases from J; junction bases left unmatched: 13. There are 16 residues in the CDR3. Here the CDR3 reads CASSDWGGLEVDTQYF. In DNA, the CDR3 is TGTGCCAGTAGTGATTGGGGGGGACTAGAGGTCGATACGCAGTATTTT.

The chain is built from TRBV28 and TRBJ2-1; 7 nucleotides agree with TRBD2. V shed 2 bases and J 9 bases; nucleotides not matched to a gene: 10. The CDR3 loop spans 15 amino acids. Per germline, CDR1 MDHEN and CDR2 SYDVKM. The CDR3 loop reads CASSLGGRANGEQFF. CDR3 DNA: TGTGCCAGCAGTTTAGGTGGGAGGGCCAACGGTGAGCAGTTCTTC.